The rows below give T cell receptor beta chains drawn from one sample of a study of synovial regulatory T cells in juvenile arthritis. Generated by immunoSEQ multiplex PCR, the TCRdb table keeps only in-frame clones and is missing some. This sample's table reports approximately 9,300 clones. What was sequenced was Treg cells from blood. The receptors derive from a donor aged 2-29 years with juvenile idiopathic arthritis. Both conserved end residues are part of each CDR3.

TRBJ2-1 TRBV2 CASSEARLAPEQFF
TRBJ2-7 TRBV28 CASSRGQGSTPYEQYF
TRBJ2-7 TRBV5-1 CASSLGTGAREQYF
TRBJ2-1 TRBV29-1 CSVDTPGLAGYNEQFF
TRBJ2-3 TRBV18 CASSPGRNTDTQYF
TRBJ2-2 TRBV18 CASSPGTGELFF
TRBJ1-1 TRBV9 CASSALDGYTEAFF
TRBJ2-3 TRBV19 CASSITPRAGTDTQYF
TRBJ2-7 TRBV5-1 CASSLGGSSYEQYF
TRBJ2-7 TRBV5-6 CASSVGPSGNSYEQYF
TRBJ2-7 TRBV10-3 CAISDTSSYEQYF
TRBJ2-1 TRBV19 CASRVAASSYNEQFF
TRBJ2-2 TRBV7-9 CASSSRLQSMGELFF
TRBJ2-2 TRBV7-9 CASSFLMSGRKNGELFF
TRBJ2-7 TRBV10-1 CASSDTGQSYEQYF
TRBJ2-7 TRBV10-3 CAIRAQSPRYEQYF
TRBJ2-7 TRBV5-1 CASSFGAGTYEQYF
TRBJ1-6 TRBV7-2 CASSLGGGVGNSPLHF
TRBJ1-1 TRBV18 CASSPAGERVNTEAFF
TRBJ2-1 TRBV6-5 CASSRGSSYNEQFF
TRBJ1-5 TRBV19 CASSIDRTLNQPQHF
TRBJ1-2 TRBV28 CASSFWGAGLGYTF
TRBJ2-3 TRBV19 CASTRGGTDTQYF
TRBJ1-5 TRBV7-9 CASSLSRNQPQHF